A selection of T cell receptor beta chains follows, all from one sample in a study of T cell changes during pregnancy in multiple sclerosis. Sequencing was performed with immunoSEQ multiplex PCR; in TCRdb, only in-frame clones are kept and a portion is missing. The sample shows around 70,000 clones, about 89% of them seen only once. Material: peripheral blood, obtained in the second trimester of pregnancy. The receptors derive from a female donor with multiple sclerosis, enrolled in a pregnancy study. Each CDR3 is given with its conserved first and last residue.

>TRBV5-4
CASSDASGGPEQYF
>TRBV6-5
CASSQEVGGGDIQYF
>TRBV27
CASSFFTGTGAVYGYTF
>TRBV7-6
CASSLSGLNQPQHF
>TRBV29-1
CSALSDRGGNGYTF
>TRBV6-5
CASSYGTGAEAFF
>TRBV9
CASSTLEGEFGTYGYTF
>TRBV27
CASSLLGTAGANVLTF
>TRBV2
CASSEALPGTGEDYEQYF
>TRBV5-1
CASSFGTGSYEQYF
>TRBV6-5
CASSLTGELFF
>TRBV6-5
CASSPPRRGSTEAFF
>TRBV6-1
CAIDWTDSNEKLFF
>TRBV6-1
CASSALAGAGTDTQYF
>TRBV19
CASSAFTSGEYEQYF
>TRBV6-5
CASSYTTAPYNSPLHF
>TRBV18
CASSPPAGTYNSPLHF
>TRBV18
CASSPKPGDAGYTF
>TRBV10-3
CAIQDNGYTF
>TRBV4-3
CASSLSTYGYTF
>TRBV6-4
CASSDSSGGAADTQYF
>TRBV6-5
CASLSRGTYNEQFF
>TRBV7-2
CASSLTSGGSRETQYF
>TRBV11-1
CASSSNMGISSGNTIYF
>TRBV18
CASSRSSGDRPSYEQYF
>TRBV7-3
CASSSQAPGGYTF
>TRBV6-5
CASSYRGGGWFEQYF
>TRBV9
CASRGTGTRGYTF
>TRBV5-5
CASSRQSFYEQYF
>TRBV10-3
CATSWGVRGGEQYF
>TRBV5-4
CASSLSGGGYDSPLHF
>TRBV13
CATGGGFPTDTQYF
>TRBV19
CASSIGSRVSDYGYTF
>TRBV10-3
CAINGQGLGNIQYF
>TRBV6-5
CASMAGQGAYEQYF
>TRBV13
CASKGPGGYEQYF
>TRBV11-2
CASSPLRQARGQETQYF
>TRBV5-6
CASSLTGSGETQYF
>TRBV7-3
CASSPSGGNGEQFF
>TRBV19
CASSMMGEAGELFF
>TRBV7-8
CASSDGTFLAKNIQYF
>TRBV5-5
CASSLTPGTGSKTEAFF
>TRBV18
CASSPSDRGLTGELFF
>TRBV9
CASSALGTELDTQYF
>TRBV6-5
CASSKFRDSNYGYTF
>TRBV6-5
CASSFQKPSGNTIYF
>TRBV7-2
CASTTDRLSPLHF
>TRBV15
CATSRDRGWSGEKLFF
>TRBV7-2
CASSSRTGVREKLFF